Each of the 29 T cell receptor beta chains below was sequenced from the same sample in a study of T cell changes during pregnancy in multiple sclerosis. TCRdb's copy holds only in-frame clones and misses some; the assay was immunoSEQ multiplex PCR. The data contain 65,000 to 90,000 clones, almost 95% of them singletons. Source: peripheral blood, taken in the third trimester of pregnancy. All receptors derive from a female donor in good health, enrolled as a control in a pregnancy study.

This rearrangement joins TRBV27 to TRBJ2-7, with TRBD1 identical over 9 bases. Germline V gene lookup returns CDR1 MNHEY and CDR2 SMNVEV (reference sequence). V lost 6 bases to trimming and J lost 0 bases; unmatched junction nucleotides: 3. There are 14 residues in the CDR3. The CDR3 nucleotides read TGTGCCAGCAGCACGACAGGGGGCTCCTACGAGCAGTACTTC. Translating gives CASSTTGGSYEQYF.

The chain carries TRBV6-5 and TRBJ2-3; the D gene is possibly TRBD1 (5 bases). In germline, CDR1 is MNHEY, CDR2 SVGAGI. The V end was cut by 2 bases, the J end by 3 bases, with 9 bases between. The CDR3 covers 14 residues. This chain's CDR3 is CASSYNRLTDTQYF. CDR3 bases: TGTGCCAGCAGTTACAACAGGCTAACAGATACGCAGTATTTT.

This sequence joins TRBV5-4 and TRBJ2-3; D call uncertain. The CDR3 runs to 14 residues. V lost 0 bases to trimming and J lost 0 bases, with 5 bases between them. In germline, CDR1 is SGHNT, CDR2 YYREEE (reference sequence). CDR3 loop: CASSLGPSTDTQYF. CDR3 nucleotides: TGTGCCAGCAGCTTGGGGCCCAGCACAGATACGCAGTATTTT.

Here the CDR3 reads CSVGRTGTGADEQYF. Here the CDR3 DNA reads TGCAGCGTGGGACGAACCGGGACAGGGGCCGACGAGCAGTACTTC. The chain links TRBV29-1 to TRBJ2-7; 10 bases agree with TRBD1. CDR1 is SQVTM, CDR2 ANQGSEA, per germline. This CDR3 has 15 amino acids. Germline trimming cut 6 bases from V and 5 bases from J; bases unmatched to any gene: 13.

The rearrangement uses TRBV11-3 and TRBJ2-1; 7 nucleotides align to TRBD2. The J segment lost 5 bases and the V segment lost 3 bases, leaving 4 bases of the junction unmatched. The V gene's germline CDR1 is SGHNT and CDR2 YENEEA. The CDR3 spans 14 residues. The CDR3 reads CASSFSSGNNEQFF. The CDR3 DNA follows: TGTGCCAGCAGCTTTTCTAGCGGCAACAATGAGCAGTTCTTC. Complete variable domain (other parts from reference TRBV11-3 and TRBJ2-1): EAGVVQSPRYKIIEKKQPVAFWCNPISGHNTLYWYLQNLGQGPELLIRYENEEAVDDSQLPKDRFSAERLKGVDSTLKIQPAELGDSAVYLCASSFSSGNNEQFFGPGTRLTVL.

This chain connects TRBV27 to TRBJ1-6, with D unclear. The V end lost 6 bases, the J end lost 6 bases, and 18 bases lay between the germline ends. This CDR3 comprises 16 residues. Germline V CDR1 and CDR2: MNHEY, SMNVEV (reference sequence). CDR3 sequence reads: CASRPGADYFNSPLHF. The CDR3, as DNA: TGTGCCAGCAGGCCGGGTGCAGACTATTTTAATTCACCCCTCCACTTT.

This sequence joins TRBV6-6 and TRBJ1-4; D call uncertain. The CDR3 loop spans 15 amino acids. Germline lookup yields CDR1 MNHNY and CDR2 SVGAGI (reference sequence). V lost 0 bases and J lost 8, with 13 bases in between. CDR3 nucleotides: TGTGCCAGCAGTTACTCGACCCAGGCTACCGAAAAACTGTTTTTT. It specifies CASSYSTQATEKLFF.

The chain has TRBV15 and TRBJ2-5; the D gene is possibly TRBD2 (7 bases). Per the germline V gene, CDR1 is LNHNV and CDR2 is YYDKDF (reference sequence). V was clipped by 0 bases and J by 2 bases, with 22 bases between them. This CDR3 has 19 residues. CDR3 nucleotide sequence: TGTGCCACCAGCAGAGACCCCGCGGGGGCTAGCGGTCTACAAGAGACCCAGTACTTC. Its translation: CATSRDPAGASGLQETQYF.

This rearrangement joins TRBV28 to TRBJ1-5, with 7 bases that match TRBD1. The CDR3 is 17 amino acids. Germline V gives CDR1 MDHEN, CDR2 SYDVKM. Germline trimming cut 5 bases from V and 0 bases from J; bases unmatched to any gene: 10. The CDR3 region has the DNA TGTGCCAGCAGTCCTCCGGACAGGTCCTATAGCAATCAGCCCCAGCATTTT. Amino acid sequence: CASSPPDRSYSNQPQHF.

This clone appeared a single time. V is TRBV7-9 and J is TRBJ2-5; D possibly corresponds to TRBD1 (6 bases). This CDR3 contains 14 residues. CDR1 is SEHNR and CDR2 is FQNEAQ in the germline V gene (reference sequence). With 5 bases removed from V and 2 bases from J, the gap between germline ends came to 12 bases. CDR3 coding DNA: TGTGCCAGCAGCCAAGCAGGGGCACAAGAGACCCAGTACTTC. Protein: CASSQAGAQETQYF.

The gene calls are TRBV6-1 and TRBJ2-5; D is ambiguous. V lost 3 bases, J lost 0 bases, and 8 bases lay in between. Looked up from germline, CDR1 is MNHNS and CDR2 is SASEGT. The CDR3 totals 14 residues. The CDR3 coding sequence is TGTGCCAGCAGTGATGAGCGCAACCAAGAGACCCAGTACTTC. Residues: CASSDERNQETQYF.

This chain links TRBV27 with TRBJ1-2; D may be TRBD1 (5 bases). CDR3 length equals 15 residues. V was shortened by 0 bases and J by 2 bases, with 10 bases between the two germline ends. CDR1 MNHEY and CDR2 SMNVEV come from the germline V gene (reference sequence). CDR3 bases: TGTGCCAGCAGTTTATCGAAGGGGCTCAACTATGGCTACACCTTC. Amino acids: CASSLSKGLNYGYTF.

The chain uses TRBV7-9 and TRBJ2-7; 8 bases fit TRBD2. Per germline, CDR1 SEHNR and CDR2 FQNEAQ (reference sequence). Trimming at V came to 6 bases and at J to 0 bases, leaving 4 bases not matched to a gene. CDR3 length: 14 amino acids. Here the CDR3 reads CASSIAGTSYEQYF. CDR3 DNA: TGTGCCAGCAGTATAGCGGGGACCTCCTACGAGCAGTACTTC.

The chain joins TRBV5-1 to TRBJ2-5; D is possibly TRBD1 (6 bases). The CDR3 is made up of 14 amino acids. Germline V CDR1 and CDR2: SGHRS, YFSETQ. V was shortened by 1 base and J by 2 bases, with 9 bases between the two germline ends. CDR3 amino acids: CASSLWTVQETQYF. The DNA of the CDR3 is TGCGCCAGCAGCTTGTGGACAGTTCAAGAGACCCAGTACTTC. The complete variable domain, with remaining parts taken from reference TRBV5-1 and TRBJ2-5, reads KAGVTQTPRYLIKTRGQQVTLSCSPISGHRSVSWYQQTPGQGLQFLFEYFSETQRNKGNFPGRFSGRQFSNSRSEMNVSTLELGDSALYLCASSLWTVQETQYFGPGTRLLVL.

This sequence joins TRBV19 and TRBJ1-2; the D gene is possibly TRBD1 (5 bases). The CDR3 length is 13 residues. Germline lookup yields CDR1 LNHDA and CDR2 SQIVND (reference sequence). V shed 3 bases and J shed 7 bases, with 12 bases lying between them. In nucleotides, the CDR3 is TGTGCCAGTAGTATCGTACAGGAGACTGGCTACACCTTC. As protein: CASSIVQETGYTF.

This clone was picked up one time. The V call is TRBV15, the J call TRBJ2-7; TRBD1 is a possible D gene (5 bases). Trimming removed 7 bases from V and 1 base from J, with 11 bases in between. This CDR3 is built from 13 residues. Germline CDR1 LNHNV, CDR2 YYDKDF (reference sequence). The CDR3 sequence is CATTRTPSYEQYF. The DNA of the CDR3 is TGTGCCACCACAAGGACACCATCCTACGAGCAGTACTTC.

The rearrangement links TRBV28 to TRBJ2-2, with a tentative D call TRBD1 (6 bases). The CDR3 totals 13 residues. From germline, CDR1 is MDHEN and CDR2 SYDVKM. The V and J ends lost 6 bases and 4 bases respectively, with 9 bases between them. The CDR3 coding sequence is TGTGCCAGCAGGACAGGTGCCACCGGGGAGCTGTTTTTT. It encodes CASRTGATGELFF. The full variable domain, completed using reference TRBV28 and TRBJ2-2, is DVKVTQSSRYLVKRTGEKVFLECVQDMDHENMFWYRQDPGLGLRLIYFSYDVKMKEKGDIPEGYSVSREKKERFSLILESASTNQTSMYLCASRTGATGELFFGEGSRLTVL.

The CDR3 sequence is CASSGTSADTQYF. Here the CDR3 DNA reads TGCGCCAGCAGCGGAACTAGCGCAGATACGCAGTATTTT. The chain has TRBV5-1 and TRBJ2-3; TRBD2 agrees at 7 bases. Germline V gene sequence: CDR1 SGHRS, CDR2 YFSETQ. The V gene end was trimmed by 4 bases and the J gene end by 4 bases; junction bases not matched to a gene: 3. This CDR3 comprises 13 residues.

The chain is built from TRBV4-1 and TRBJ1-4, with D possibly TRBD1 on 5 matching bases. The V and J ends lost 2 bases and 0 bases respectively, with 16 bases between them. The germline V gene encodes CDR1 MGHRA and CDR2 YSYEKL. The CDR3 runs to 18 residues. CDR3 amino acids: CASSQFRWGGATNEKLFF. The CDR3 DNA reads TGCGCCAGCAGCCAATTCCGCTGGGGAGGGGCAACTAATGAAAAACTGTTTTTT.

This chain links TRBV2 with TRBJ2-7; D is possibly TRBD1 (5 bases). This CDR3 contains 13 residues. V lost 11 bases, J lost 1 base, and 15 bases lay in between. Germline V CDR1 and CDR2: SNHLY, FYNNEI. CDR3 sequence: CACTRTISYEQYF. In nucleotides, the CDR3 is TGTGCCTGTACCCGGACAATATCCTACGAGCAGTACTTC.

The chain couples TRBV28 to TRBJ2-1; 9 bases agree with TRBD2. Looked up from germline, CDR1 is MDHEN and CDR2 is SYDVKM. This CDR3 comprises 16 residues. Trimming took 3 bases from V and 6 from J; bases not matched to a gene: 9. The CDR3 region has the DNA TGTGCCAGCAGTTTGAGAGTGGGGCGGGGGGGCAATGAGCAGTTCTTC. This encodes CASSLRVGRGGNEQFF. The variable domain in full, with the rest retrieved from reference TRBV28 and TRBJ2-1, is DVKVTQSSRYLVKRTGEKVFLECVQDMDHENMFWYRQDPGLGLRLIYFSYDVKMKEKGDIPEGYSVSREKKERFSLILESASTNQTSMYLCASSLRVGRGGNEQFFGPGTRLTVL.

V gene TRBV4-2 combines with J gene TRBJ2-1, with 11 bases identical to TRBD2. Germline V gives CDR1 LGHNA, CDR2 YNFKEQ. CDR3 size: 19 residues. V shed 2 bases and J 1 base; nucleotides not matched to a gene: 10. CDR3 protein: CASSQFAGTSGPSYNEQFF. The CDR3 nucleotides are TGTGCCAGCAGCCAATTCGCCGGGACTAGCGGACCGTCCTACAATGAGCAGTTCTTC.

The genes are TRBV29-1 and TRBJ1-5; TRBD1 might be the D (5 bases). This CDR3 is 14 amino acids long. Trimming took off 5 bases at V and 0 bases at J, with 11 bases between the two ends. Germline CDR1 and CDR2: SQVTM and ANQGSEA. This CDR3 reads CSVRQLDSNQPQHF. CDR3 sequence (DNA): TGCAGCGTTCGACAGTTAGATAGCAATCAGCCCCAGCATTTT.

Remarks on this clone: One junction end disagrees with the germline gene, perhaps due to a read error. The CDR3 nucleotides read TGTACCAGCAGCTTGCTAACAGCCAGCAATCAGCCCCAGCATTTT. Its protein product is CTSSLLTASNQPQHF. This chain uses TRBV5-6 with TRBJ1-5; D is ambiguous. Germline V gives CDR1 SGHDT, CDR2 YYEEEE. CDR3 size: 15 residues.

The chain recombines TRBV6-1 with TRBJ2-3; 8 bases agree with TRBD1. The CDR3 is 15 amino acids. The germline CDR1 and CDR2 sequences are MNHNS and SASEGT. The J segment lost 2 bases and the V segment lost 3 bases, leaving 4 bases of the junction unmatched. The CDR3 DNA follows: TGTGCCAGCAGTGAGGGGACAGGAAACACAGATACGCAGTATTTT. As protein: CASSEGTGNTDTQYF.

V is TRBV19 and J is TRBJ1-4; 11 bases are a match to TRBD1. V gave up 4 bases and J gave up 6 bases; unmatched junction bases: 4. The CDR3 has 15 amino acids. Germline CDR1 LNHDA, CDR2 SQIVND (reference sequence). CDR3 region: CASSTWTGGDEKLFF. The CDR3 DNA reads TGTGCCAGTAGTACCTGGACAGGGGGCGATGAAAAACTGTTTTTT.

V gene TRBV5-4 combines with J gene TRBJ2-2, with 8 bases identical to TRBD1. Germline V gene data show CDR1 as SGHNT and CDR2 as YYREEE (reference sequence). V lost 5 bases and J lost 4; bases outside the gene matches: 4. The CDR3 is made up of 14 amino acids. The CDR3 spells CASSITGGTGELFF. The CDR3 coding sequence is TGTGCCAGCAGTATCACAGGGGGCACCGGGGAGCTGTTTTTT.

The chain has TRBV11-2 and TRBJ2-1; tentative D call: TRBD1 (6 bases). The V gene lost 3 bases and the J gene lost 5 bases, with 14 bases spanning the gap. The germline V gene has CDR1 SGHAT and CDR2 FQNNGV. CDR3 length: 15 residues. CDR3 region: CASSFVGQSHNEQFF. The CDR3 bases are TGTGCCAGCAGCTTCGTCGGACAGAGCCACAATGAGCAGTTCTTC.

The rearrangement links TRBV7-2 to TRBJ1-4, with 9 bases matching TRBD1. In germline, CDR1 is SGHTA, CDR2 FQGNSA. The CDR3 is 15 amino acids. J lost 5 bases, V lost 5 bases, and 6 bases had no gene match. This chain's CDR3 is CASSTSGQGNEKLFF. The CDR3 DNA sequence: TGTGCCAGCAGCACGTCGGGACAGGGAAATGAAAAACTGTTTTTT. Combining the CDR3 with reference TRBV7-2 and TRBJ1-4 gives the whole variable domain GAGVSQSPSNKVTEKGKDVELRCDPISGHTALYWYRQSLGQGLEFLIYFQGNSAPDKSGLPSDRFSAERTGGSVSTLTIQRTQQEDSAVYLCASSTSGQGNEKLFFGSGTQLSVL.